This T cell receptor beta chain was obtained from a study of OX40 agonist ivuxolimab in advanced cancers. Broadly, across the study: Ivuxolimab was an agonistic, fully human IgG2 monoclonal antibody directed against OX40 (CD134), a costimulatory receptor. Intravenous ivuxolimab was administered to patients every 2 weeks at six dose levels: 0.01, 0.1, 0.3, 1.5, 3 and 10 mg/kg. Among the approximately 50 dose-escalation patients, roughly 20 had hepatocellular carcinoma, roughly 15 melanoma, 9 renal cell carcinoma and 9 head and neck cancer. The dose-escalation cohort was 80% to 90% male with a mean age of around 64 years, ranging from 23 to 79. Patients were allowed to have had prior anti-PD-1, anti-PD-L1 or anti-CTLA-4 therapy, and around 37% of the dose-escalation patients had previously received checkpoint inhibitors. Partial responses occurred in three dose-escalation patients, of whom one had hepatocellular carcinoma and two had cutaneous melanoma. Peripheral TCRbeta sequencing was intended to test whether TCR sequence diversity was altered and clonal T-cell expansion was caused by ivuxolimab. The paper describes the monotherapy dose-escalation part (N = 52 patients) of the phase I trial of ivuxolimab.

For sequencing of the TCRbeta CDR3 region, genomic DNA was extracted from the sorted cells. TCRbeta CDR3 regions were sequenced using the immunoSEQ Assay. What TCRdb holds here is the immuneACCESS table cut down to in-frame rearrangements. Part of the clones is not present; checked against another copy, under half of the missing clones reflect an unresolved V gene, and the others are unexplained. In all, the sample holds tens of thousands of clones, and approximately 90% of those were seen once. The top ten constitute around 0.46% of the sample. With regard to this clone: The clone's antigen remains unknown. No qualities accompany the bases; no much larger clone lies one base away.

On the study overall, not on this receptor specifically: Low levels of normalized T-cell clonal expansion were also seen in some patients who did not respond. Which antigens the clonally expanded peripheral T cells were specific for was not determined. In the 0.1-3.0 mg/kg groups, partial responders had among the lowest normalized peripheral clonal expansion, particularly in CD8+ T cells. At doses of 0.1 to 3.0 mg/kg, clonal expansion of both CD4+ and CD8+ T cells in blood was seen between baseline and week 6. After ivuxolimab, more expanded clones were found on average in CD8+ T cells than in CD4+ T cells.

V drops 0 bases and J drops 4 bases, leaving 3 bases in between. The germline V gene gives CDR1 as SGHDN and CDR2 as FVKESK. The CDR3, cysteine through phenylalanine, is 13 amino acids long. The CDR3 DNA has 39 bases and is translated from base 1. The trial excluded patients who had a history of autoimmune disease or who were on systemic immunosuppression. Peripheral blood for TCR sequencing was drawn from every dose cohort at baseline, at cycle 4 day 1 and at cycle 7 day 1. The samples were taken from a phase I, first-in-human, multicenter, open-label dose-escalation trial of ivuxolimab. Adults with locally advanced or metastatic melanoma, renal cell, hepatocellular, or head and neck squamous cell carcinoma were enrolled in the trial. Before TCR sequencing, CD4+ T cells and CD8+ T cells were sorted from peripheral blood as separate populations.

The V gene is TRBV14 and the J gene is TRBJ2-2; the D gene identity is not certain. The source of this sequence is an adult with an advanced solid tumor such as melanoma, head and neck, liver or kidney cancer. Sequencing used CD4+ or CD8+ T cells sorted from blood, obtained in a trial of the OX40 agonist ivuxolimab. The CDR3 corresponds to CASSQDPTGELFF. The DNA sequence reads TGTGCCAGCAGCCAAGACCCCACCGGGGAGCTGTTTTTT.